These 3 T cell receptor beta chains came from one sample sequenced in a study of cytomegalovirus exposure and HLA in healthy donors. Researchers ran the PCR with 60 Vbeta and 13 Jbeta primers. Sequencing used immunoSEQ multiplex PCR; TCRdb keeps in-frame clones, though not all of them. Among roughly 120,000 clones listed, approximately 80% were seen once. The sample taken for sequencing was PBMCs. The receptors were gathered from a human donor in good health.

The V and J genes are TRBV5-4 and TRBJ2-5; TRBD2 aligns across 8 bases. V was clipped by 4 bases and J by 4 bases; unmatched bases: 9. The CDR3 spans 15 residues. Looked up from germline, CDR1 is SGHNT and CDR2 is YYREEE (reference sequence). This chain's CDR3 is CASSLRTGGRETQYF. The CDR3 region has the DNA TGTGCCAGCAGCCTACGGACGGGGGGGAGAGAGACCCAGTACTTC. Drawing the rest from reference TRBV5-4 and TRBJ2-5, the complete variable domain is ETGVTQSPTHLIKTRGQQVTLRCSSQSGHNTVSWYQQALGQGPQFIFQYYREEENGRGNFPPRFSGLQFPNYSSELNVNALELDDSALYLCASSLRTGGRETQYFGPGTRLLVL.

This sequence joins TRBV25-1 and TRBJ2-5, with D unclear. The J call is in doubt because the DNA end fits TRBJ2-7 better. The CDR3 has 15 residues. From germline, CDR1 is MGHDK and CDR2 SYGVNS. CDR3 sequence (DNA): TGTGCCACCTCGAACCCCTCATCGGCCAACTACGAGCAGTACTTC. This encodes CATSNPSSANYEQYF.

The rearrangement uses TRBV19 and TRBJ2-5; TRBD1 aligns across 7 bases. Germline V lookup: CDR1 LNHDA, CDR2 SQIVND (reference sequence). V was clipped by 2 bases and J by 4 bases; unmatched bases: 7. The CDR3 covers 15 residues. The CDR3 DNA follows: TGTGCCAGTAGTATACCCGGAGCAGGGGGAGAGACCCAGTACTTC. Protein sequence: CASSIPGAGGETQYF.